This TCR beta chain is drawn from a study of blood T cell repertoires in COVID-19. Overall study context: Material from acute and convalescent COVID-19 was sourced from the United States, Italy and Spain. T cells, B-cell-depleted T cells, or PBMCs supplied cDNA or gDNA.

Only in-frame clones appear in the TCRdb table, and some are missing; sequencing was by immunoSEQ multiplex PCR. Of approximately 280,000 clones listed, 70% to 90% are singletons. The receptor was derived from an older woman with acute or convalescent COVID-19. Sequencing was carried out using peripheral blood.

The CDR3 region is CAIRQGTNTEAFF. As DNA, the CDR3 is TGTGCCATCAGACAGGGAACGAACACTGAAGCTTTCTTT. The chain links TRBV10-3 to TRBJ1-1; a weak D match, TRBD1 (6 bases). The CDR3 has 13 residues. V was trimmed by 6 bases and J by 1 base, leaving 9 bases between them. Per the germline V gene, CDR1 is ENHRY and CDR2 is SYGVKD.